This T cell receptor beta chain is from a study of T-cell reconstitution after alpha-beta-depleted transplantation in children. Study results and limitations: At the one-year point after transplant, T-cell counts and TCRbeta diversity were found to come mostly from T cells that had been newly produced.

Ten or more counts support this clonotype. Its cognate antigen is unknown. It was with unique molecular identifiers that the TCRbeta library was prepared. TCRdb fed the PCR reads into MiXCR, producing one record per CDR3 protein. The sample has about 590,000 distinct CDR3 sequences; approximately 13% are singletons. The CDR3 sequence is 14 residues long. Germline values: CDR1 LGHDT, CDR2 YNNKEL (reference sequence). V lost 2 bases and J lost 3, with 11 bases in between. The sequenced sample was PBMCs, mostly from graft donor cells, obtained 360 days after TCRalphabeta/CD19-depleted stem cell transplant. The V and J genes are TRBV3-1 and TRBJ2-7; D is ambiguous. The receptor was derived from a male patient under 18 who had a stem cell transplant for acute myeloid leukemia, so the T cells may come from the graft donor. As DNA, the CDR3 is TGTGCCAGCAGCCAACTGACAAGAAACTACGAGCAGTACTTC. Translated, it gives CASSQLTRNYEQYF.